This T cell receptor beta chain was recovered during a study of blood T cell repertoires in COVID-19. Study-wide background: T cells, B-cell-depleted T cells, or PBMCs supplied cDNA or gDNA.

Sequencing used immunoSEQ multiplex PCR; TCRdb keeps in-frame clones, though not all of them. The top ten clones hold approximately 5.3% of a sample with 200,000 to 300,000 clones, around 90% of them seen once. The CDR3 sequence is 15 residues long. CDR1 and CDR2 from the germline V gene are MNHEY and SVGAGI. V lost 5 bases to trimming and J lost 4 bases; unmatched junction nucleotides: 4. The table lists this clone with a count of one. Sequenced sample: peripheral blood. This chain links TRBV6-5 with TRBJ2-2; 10 bases fit TRBD2. The receptor comes from a woman aged 55-69 years with COVID-19, enrolled during active disease. The CDR3 nucleotides are TGTGCCAGCAGTACCGGACTAGCGGTCACCGGGGAGCTGTTTTTT. It is translated as CASSTGLAVTGELFF.